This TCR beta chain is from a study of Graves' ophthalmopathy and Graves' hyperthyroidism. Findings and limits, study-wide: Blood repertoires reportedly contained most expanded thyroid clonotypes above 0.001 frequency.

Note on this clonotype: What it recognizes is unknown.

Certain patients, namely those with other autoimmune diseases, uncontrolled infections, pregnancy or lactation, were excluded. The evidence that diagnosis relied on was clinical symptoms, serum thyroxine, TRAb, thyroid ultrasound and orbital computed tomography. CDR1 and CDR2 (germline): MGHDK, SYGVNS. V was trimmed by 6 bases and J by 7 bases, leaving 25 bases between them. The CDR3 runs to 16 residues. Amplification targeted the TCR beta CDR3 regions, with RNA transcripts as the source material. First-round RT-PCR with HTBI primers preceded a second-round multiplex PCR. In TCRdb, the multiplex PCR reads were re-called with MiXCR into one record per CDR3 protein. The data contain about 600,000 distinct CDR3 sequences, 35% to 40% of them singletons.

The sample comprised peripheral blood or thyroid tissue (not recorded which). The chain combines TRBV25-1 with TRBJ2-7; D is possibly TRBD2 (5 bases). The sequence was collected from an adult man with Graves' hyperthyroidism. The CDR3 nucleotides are TGTGCCAGCAGCCCCGAGGCGGGTTCCGGGCGCAATGAGCAGTACTTC. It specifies CASSPEAGSGRNEQYF.